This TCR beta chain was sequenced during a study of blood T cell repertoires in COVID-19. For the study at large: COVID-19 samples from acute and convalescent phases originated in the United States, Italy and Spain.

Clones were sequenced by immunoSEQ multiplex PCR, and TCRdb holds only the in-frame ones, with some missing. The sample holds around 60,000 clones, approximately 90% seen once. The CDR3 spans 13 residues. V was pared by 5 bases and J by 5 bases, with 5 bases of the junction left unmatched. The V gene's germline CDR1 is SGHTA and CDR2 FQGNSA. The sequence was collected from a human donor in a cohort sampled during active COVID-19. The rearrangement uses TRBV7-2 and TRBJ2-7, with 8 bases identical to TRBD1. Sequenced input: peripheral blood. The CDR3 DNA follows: TGTGCCAGCAGCCCGGACAGGGTCAACGAGCAGTACTTC. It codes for CASSPDRVNEQYF.